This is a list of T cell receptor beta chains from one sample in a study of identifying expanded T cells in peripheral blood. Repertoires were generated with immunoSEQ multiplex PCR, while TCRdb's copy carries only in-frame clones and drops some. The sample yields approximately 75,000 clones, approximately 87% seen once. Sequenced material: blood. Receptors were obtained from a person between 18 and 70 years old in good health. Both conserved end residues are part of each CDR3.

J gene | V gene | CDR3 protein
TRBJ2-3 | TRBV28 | CASSFPRRLADSTDTQYF
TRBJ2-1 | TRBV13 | CASSLGAGDEQFF
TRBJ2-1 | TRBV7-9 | CASSEGMAAGNEQFF
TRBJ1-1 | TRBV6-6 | CASSYGPGGMNTEAFF
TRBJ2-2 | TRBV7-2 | CASSLDGRGTGELFF
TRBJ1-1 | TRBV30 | CAWSVRGTGEAFF
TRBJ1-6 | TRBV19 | CASSTQGPNNNSPLHF
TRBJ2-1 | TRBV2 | CASSEDLRGEWDEQFF
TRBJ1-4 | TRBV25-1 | CASVGQTTTNEKLFF
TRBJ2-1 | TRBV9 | CASSPKTTTYNEQFF
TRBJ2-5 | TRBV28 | CASRGTAQETQYF
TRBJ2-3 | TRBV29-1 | CSAFGTQEPSTDTQYF
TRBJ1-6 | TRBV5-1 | CASSPGLGVSISPLHF
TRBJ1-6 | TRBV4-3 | CASSRTAQSESLHF
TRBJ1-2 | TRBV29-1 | CSAFVGAGYTF
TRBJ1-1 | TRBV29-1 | CSAISFLGNTEAFF
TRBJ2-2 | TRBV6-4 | CASSALAGGVTGELFF
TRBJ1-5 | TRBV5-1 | CASSIGSNQPQHF
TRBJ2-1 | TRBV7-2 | CASSSIWTSGRPNEQFF
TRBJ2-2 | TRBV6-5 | CASKLDGPTGELFF
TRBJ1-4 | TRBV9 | CASSRQGANNEKLFF
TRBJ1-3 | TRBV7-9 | CASRGSSGNTIYF
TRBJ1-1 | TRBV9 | CASSVGTGPAFF
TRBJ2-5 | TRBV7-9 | CASSLGTGERRRETQYF
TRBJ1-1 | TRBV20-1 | CSKIRDSEAFF
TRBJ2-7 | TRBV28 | CASGDRVPYEQYF
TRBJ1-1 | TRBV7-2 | CTVGAEAFF
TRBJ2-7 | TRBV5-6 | CASSRGDYEQYF
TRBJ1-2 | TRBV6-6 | CASSNQQGANYGYTF
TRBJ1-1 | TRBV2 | CASTDRISTPF
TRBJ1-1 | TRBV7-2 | CASSLRQDHTEAFF
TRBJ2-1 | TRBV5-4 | CASSSLGTFGEQFF
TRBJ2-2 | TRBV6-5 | CASSYSGGPGELFF
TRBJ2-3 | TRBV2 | CASYTTLQSSTDTQYF
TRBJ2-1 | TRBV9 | CASAPGLVDNEQFF
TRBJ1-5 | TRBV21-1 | CASSKVQQPQHF
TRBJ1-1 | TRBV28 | CASSRQGWDTEAFF
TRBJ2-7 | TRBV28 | CASSLIVGPKYEQYF
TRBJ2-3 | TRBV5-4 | CASSSPAGSSTDTQYF
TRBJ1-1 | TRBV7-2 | CASSLESGQSKAFF
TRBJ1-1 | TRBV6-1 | CASRTLDRVNTEAFF
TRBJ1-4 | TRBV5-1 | CASSGEPGGTNEKLFF
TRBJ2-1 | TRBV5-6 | CASSLYGTFSYNEQFF
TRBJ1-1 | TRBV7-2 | CASSPFVAGAFF
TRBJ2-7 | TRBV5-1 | CASSVLAGDSYEQYF
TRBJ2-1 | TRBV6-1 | CASSSLAGDREQFF
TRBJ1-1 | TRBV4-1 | CASSQSAMNTEAFF
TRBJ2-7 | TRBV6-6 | CAARDNSYEQYF